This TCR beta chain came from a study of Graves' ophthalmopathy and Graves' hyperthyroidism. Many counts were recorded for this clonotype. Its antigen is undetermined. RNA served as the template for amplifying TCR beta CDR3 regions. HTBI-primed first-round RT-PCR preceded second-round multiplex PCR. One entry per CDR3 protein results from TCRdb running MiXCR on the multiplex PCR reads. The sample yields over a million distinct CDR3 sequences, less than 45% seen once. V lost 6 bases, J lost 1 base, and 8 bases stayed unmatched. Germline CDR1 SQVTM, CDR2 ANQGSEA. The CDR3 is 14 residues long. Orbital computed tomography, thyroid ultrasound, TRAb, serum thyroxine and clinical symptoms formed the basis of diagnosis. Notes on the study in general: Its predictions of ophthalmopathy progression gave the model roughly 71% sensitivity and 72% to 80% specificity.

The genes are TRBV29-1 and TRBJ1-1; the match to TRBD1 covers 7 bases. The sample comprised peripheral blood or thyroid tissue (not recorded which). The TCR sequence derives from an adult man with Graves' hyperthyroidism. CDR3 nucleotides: TGCAGCGTGGGAGCCGGGACAGCGAACACTGAAGCTTTCTTT. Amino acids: CSVGAGTANTEAFF.